The 26 T cell receptor beta chains in this list originate from one sample, sequenced in a study of blood T cell repertoires in COVID-19. Profiled with immunoSEQ multiplex PCR; TCRdb holds only in-frame clones, not every one. This sample has some 260,000 clones, with about 85% found just once. The sequencing sample was made of PBMCs or T cells enriched from blood (not recorded which). Every receptor here comes from a woman younger than 45 with acute COVID-19.

The V call is TRBV6-1, the J call TRBJ1-1, with D tentatively TRBD1 (6 bases). In germline, CDR1 is MNHNS, CDR2 SASEGT. The CDR3 contains 14 residues. V was shortened by 2 bases and J by 11 bases, with 18 bases between the two germline ends. The chain's CDR3 is CASSEIQGAAFAFF. The CDR3 coding sequence is TGTGCCAGCAGTGAAATACAGGGAGCGGCGTTCGCTTTCTTT.

This chain joins TRBV11-2 and TRBJ2-2, with 8 bases matching TRBD1. CDR3 length: 17 amino acids. Germline CDR1 reads SGHAT; CDR2 reads FQNNGV. V lost 0 bases to trimming and J lost 7 bases; unmatched junction nucleotides: 10. In DNA form, the CDR3 reads TGTGCCAGCAGCTTAGATAGCTGGCAGGGGGCAAACGGGGAGCTGTTTTTT. It translates to CASSLDSWQGANGELFF.

As to this clone: Different DNA sequences within this sample yield the same CDR3. This chain joins TRBV19 and TRBJ1-1; a weak D match, TRBD1 (6 bases). There are 14 residues in the CDR3. Trimming shortened V by 3 bases and J by 0 bases, and 8 bases separated the two germline ends. Germline V CDR1 and CDR2: LNHDA, SQIVND (reference sequence). DNA of the CDR3: TGTGCCAGTAGTATTGAGGGGGTGAACACTGAAGCTTTCTTT. This translates into CASSIEGVNTEAFF. Full variable domain (remainder filled in from reference TRBV19 and TRBJ1-1): DGGITQSPKYLFRKEGQNVTLSCEQNLNHDAMYWYRQDPGQGLRLIYYSQIVNDFQKGDIAEGYSVSREKKESFPLTVTSAQKNPTAFYLCASSIEGVNTEAFFGQGTRLTVV.

The rearrangement uses TRBV28 and TRBJ1-6, with D perhaps TRBD1 (6 bases). This CDR3 region has 15 residues. The V gene lost 2 bases and the J gene lost 10 bases, with 15 bases spanning the gap. From germline, CDR1 is MDHEN and CDR2 SYDVKM. The CDR3 region has the DNA TGTGCCAGCAGTTTAAGTTCAGGGGAAGGGTCACCCCTCCACTTT. Its translation is CASSLSSGEGSPLHF.

The chain recombines TRBV28 with TRBJ2-1; 9 positions agree with TRBD2. The germline CDR1 and CDR2 sequences are MDHEN and SYDVKM. The CDR3 loop spans 19 amino acids. With V trimmed by 6 bases and J by 3 bases, 18 bases remained unmatched. The CDR3 sequence is CASSPSLAGHTPFYNEQFF. CDR3 DNA sequence: TGTGCCAGCAGCCCGTCTCTAGCGGGGCATACCCCGTTCTACAATGAGCAGTTCTTC.

The V call is TRBV2, the J call TRBJ1-1, with D possibly matching TRBD1 (6 bases). CDR1 is SNHLY and CDR2 is FYNNEI in the germline V gene. The V end lost 5 bases, the J end lost 11 bases, and 12 bases lay between the germline ends. The CDR3 extends over 11 amino acids. The CDR3 DNA reads TGTGCCAGCAGTATTACAGGGCTGGCTTTCTTT. Translation: CASSITGLAFF. Based on the CDR3 plus reference TRBV2 and TRBJ1-1, the full variable domain is EPEVTQTPSHQVTQMGQEVILRCVPISNHLYFYWYRQILGQKVEFLVSFYNNEISEKSEIFDDQFSVERPDGSNFTLKIRSTKLEDSAMYFCASSITGLAFFGQGTRLTVV.

The chain links TRBV5-1 to TRBJ2-5; perhaps TRBD1 as D (6 bases). V was trimmed by 4 bases and J by 5 bases, leaving 18 bases between them. The germline V gene has CDR1 SGHRS and CDR2 YFSETQ. CDR3 length: 15 amino acids. The CDR3 here is CASSAGTGHGETQYF. The CDR3 DNA reads TGCGCCAGCAGCGCCGGGACGGGACACGGGGAGACCCAGTACTTC.

In its sample, this clone was seen once. The J gene is TRBJ1-2, the V gene TRBV19, with D perhaps matching TRBD1 (6 bases). V was clipped by 5 bases and J by 6 bases, with 16 bases between them. The germline V gene encodes CDR1 LNHDA and CDR2 SQIVND (reference sequence). The length of the CDR3 is 14 residues. This chain's CDR3 is CASSFLQGNNGYTF. The CDR3 DNA reads TGTGCCAGTAGTTTCCTTCAGGGGAACAATGGCTACACCTTC.

This rearrangement joins TRBV2 to TRBJ2-1, with D perhaps TRBD1 (6 bases). Germline V CDR1 and CDR2: SNHLY, FYNNEI. CDR3 length equals 18 residues. V was pared by 10 bases and J by 0 bases, with 25 bases between. The CDR3 bases are TGTGCCACAAGGGGACACCCCTCACCGTCGAGCTCCTACAATGAGCAGTTCTTC. This encodes CATRGHPSPSSSYNEQFF. Supplemented by reference TRBV2 and TRBJ2-1, the full variable domain reads EPEVTQTPSHQVTQMGQEVILRCVPISNHLYFYWYRQILGQKVEFLVSFYNNEISEKSEIFDDQFSVERPDGSNFTLKIRSTKLEDSAMYFCATRGHPSPSSSYNEQFFGPGTRLTVL.

The chain employs TRBV9 and TRBJ2-1, with 7 bases matching TRBD2. The germline gives CDR1 SGDLS, CDR2 YYNGEE. The J segment lost 0 bases and the V segment lost 0 bases, leaving 6 bases of the junction unmatched. The CDR3 is 17 amino acids. The CDR3 bases are TGTGCCAGCAGCGTAGTTGGGGGGGAATTCTCCTACAATGAGCAGTTCTTC. Translating gives CASSVVGGEFSYNEQFF. Full variable domain (rest looked up from reference TRBV9 and TRBJ2-1): DSGVTQTPKHLITATGQRVTLRCSPRSGDLSVYWYQQSLDQGLQFLIQYYNGEERAKGNILERFSAQQFPDLHSELNLSSLELGDSALYFCASSVVGGEFSYNEQFFGPGTRLTVL.

The chain recombines TRBV5-8 with TRBJ1-5; tentatively, D is TRBD1 (6 bases). The CDR3 is made up of 15 amino acids. Germline assignment: CDR1 SGHTS and CDR2 YDEGEE. V lost 3 bases to trimming and J lost 0 bases, with 10 bases between them. This chain's CDR3 is CASSSQGGSNQPQHF. In DNA form, the CDR3 reads TGTGCCAGCAGCTCACAGGGTGGTAGCAATCAGCCCCAGCATTTT.

The rearrangement links TRBV6-5 to TRBJ1-1, with a possible D match to TRBD1 (5 bases). Trimming took off 11 bases at V and 1 base at J, with 17 bases between the two ends. Germline values: CDR1 MNHEY, CDR2 SVGAGI. This CDR3 is 14 amino acids long. Here the CDR3 reads CAGSARAENTEAFF. The CDR3 bases are TGTGCCGGGTCGGCCAGGGCGGAGAACACTGAAGCTTTCTTT.

This chain uses TRBV6-5 with TRBJ1-2; perhaps TRBD1 as D (6 bases). The germline V gene has CDR1 MNHEY and CDR2 SVGAGI. The V and J ends lost 5 bases and 1 base respectively, with 11 bases between them. The CDR3 covers 14 residues. For the CDR3, the DNA is TGTGCCAGCAGTCGGACAGCCGATAACTATGGCTACACCTTC. This encodes CASSRTADNYGYTF.

The V call is TRBV6-5, the J call TRBJ1-1, with D tentatively TRBD1 (5 bases). Germline CDR1 reads MNHEY; CDR2 reads SVGAGI. This CDR3 has 11 amino acids. V shed 3 bases and J shed 12 bases, with 11 bases lying between them. The CDR3 coding sequence is TGTGCCAGCAGTTATACAGGAATTTCTTTCTTT. This gives the protein CASSYTGISFF.

The V and J genes are TRBV11-3 and TRBJ2-3; tentative D call: TRBD2 (7 bases). V dropped 1 base and J dropped 1 base, with 12 bases sitting between them. Germline V gene data show CDR1 as SGHNT and CDR2 as YENEEA. CDR3 size: 16 residues. The CDR3 loop reads CASSLGAGAGTDTQYF. The CDR3 nucleotides are TGTGCCAGCAGCTTAGGGGCGGGGGCAGGCACAGATACGCAGTATTTT. Combining the CDR3 with reference TRBV11-3 and TRBJ2-3 gives the whole variable domain EAGVVQSPRYKIIEKKQPVAFWCNPISGHNTLYWYLQNLGQGPELLIRYENEEAVDDSQLPKDRFSAERLKGVDSTLKIQPAELGDSAVYLCASSLGAGAGTDTQYFGPGTRLTVL.

V is TRBV2 and J is TRBJ1-5; D ambiguous. There are 14 residues in the CDR3. Germline V gene sequence: CDR1 SNHLY, CDR2 FYNNEI. Deletions cut 0 bases from V and 8 bases from J, with 11 bases between. The DNA of the CDR3 is TGTGCCAGCAGTGAAGCTGAGGGTCCTGAGCCCCAGCATTTT. Its translation: CASSEAEGPEPQHF.

This chain uses TRBV6-1 with TRBJ1-5; D perhaps matches TRBD1 (6 bases). CDR1 is MNHNS, CDR2 SASEGT, per germline. The CDR3 length is 14 residues. V lost 2 bases and J lost 7, with 12 bases in between. The CDR3 region is CASSELLRGQPQHF. The DNA for the CDR3 is TGTGCCAGCAGTGAACTTCTGAGGGGGCAGCCCCAGCATTTT.

Only a few counts were recorded for this clone. J is TRBJ2-1 and V is TRBV5-4; no definite D call. This CDR3 is built from 12 residues. The germline CDR1 and CDR2 sequences are SGHNT and YYREEE (reference sequence). The germline V and J ends were trimmed by 4 bases and 5 bases, with 7 bases remaining between them. The CDR3 DNA reads as TGTGCCAGCAGCGACATCAACAATGAGCAGTTCTTC. Protein: CASSDINNEQFF.

This chain links TRBV29-1 with TRBJ1-1, with D possibly TRBD1 on 6 matching bases. The V and J ends lost 4 bases and 6 bases respectively, with 15 bases between them. The CDR3 runs to 13 residues. CDR1 and CDR2 from the germline V gene are SQVTM and ANQGSEA. The CDR3 DNA reads TGCAGCGTTGTGATTGACAGGCGGTCTGAAGCTTTCTTT. Its protein is CSVVIDRRSEAFF.

The gene calls are TRBV11-2 and TRBJ1-1; 7 bases are a match to TRBD1. The J segment lost 11 bases and the V segment lost 1 base, leaving 1 base of the junction unmatched. CDR3 length equals 11 residues. CDR1 and CDR2 from the germline V gene are SGHAT and FQNNGV. CDR3 DNA: TGTGCCAGCAGCTTAGGCAGGGGGGCTTTCTTT. Translation: CASSLGRGAFF.

A word on this clone: Additional DNA sequences in this sample encode the identical CDR3. The chain couples TRBV9 to TRBJ2-2, with TRBD2 matching over 7 bases. V trimming: 0 bases; J trimming: 4 bases; junction bases outside the gene matches: 0. CDR1 and CDR2 (germline): SGDLS, YYNGEE. The CDR3 has 14 amino acids. The CDR3 DNA reads TGTGCCAGCAGCGTAGGCGGGGGCACCGGGGAGCTGTTTTTT. Translated: CASSVGGGTGELFF.

This chain joins TRBV27 and TRBJ1-3; D is perhaps TRBD1 (5 bases). V dropped 4 bases and J dropped 1 base, with 8 bases sitting between them. Germline CDR1 MNHEY, CDR2 SMNVEV (reference sequence). This CDR3 spans 14 amino acids. CDR3 protein: CASSSRQSGNTIYF. In DNA, the CDR3 is TGTGCCAGCAGTTCGAGACAGTCTGGAAACACCATATATTTT.

The rearrangement joins TRBV11-3 to TRBJ2-6; 8 bases align to TRBD2. The V gene's germline CDR1 is SGHNT and CDR2 YENEEA. V was clipped by 1 base and J by 1 base; unmatched bases: 3. This CDR3 spans 17 amino acids. CDR3 amino acids: CASSLGSGSSGANVLTF. The CDR3 DNA follows: TGTGCCAGCAGCTTAGGGAGCGGGAGTTCTGGGGCCAACGTCCTGACTTTC.

V is TRBV9 and J is TRBJ1-2; 8 positions match TRBD1. The CDR3 loop spans 15 amino acids. V lost 0 bases to trimming and J lost 3 bases; unmatched junction nucleotides: 4. CDR1 and CDR2 (germline): SGDLS, YYNGEE. The CDR3, as DNA: TGTGCCAGCAGCGTAGGGGGACAGGCCGACTATGGCTACACCTTC. Translating it yields CASSVGGQADYGYTF.

The count of this clone is one. The V call is TRBV5-5, the J call TRBJ1-1, with TRBD1 as a possible D gene (5 bases). CDR3 size: 12 residues. Looked up from germline, CDR1 is SGHKS and CDR2 is YYEKEE (reference sequence). V lost 1 base and J lost 6, with 7 bases in between. DNA for the CDR3: TGTGCCAGCAGCTTGAAGGGGCCTGAAGCTTTCTTT. Translating gives CASSLKGPEAFF.

The chain recombines TRBV7-9 with TRBJ1-1; no firm D call. Per the germline V gene, CDR1 is SEHNR and CDR2 is FQNEAQ (reference sequence). The CDR3 totals 15 residues. Between the trimmed V and J ends, which lost 1 base and 0 bases, there was a span of 9 bases. The CDR3, as DNA: TGTGCCAGCAGCTTAGGCTCGGGGTTGAACACTGAAGCTTTCTTT. It is translated as CASSLGSGLNTEAFF.